The subject of this entry is one T cell receptor (beta chain). The antigen is unknown. This record belongs to a study of shared clonotypes between healthy human individuals. Regarding the study as a whole: Generation of non-shared clonotypes was less probable than generation of clonotypes shared by all four donors. Some naive CD4 clonotypes, approximately 4.5%, turned up in common across four donors.

Germline trimming cut 6 bases from V and 6 bases from J; bases unmatched to any gene: 9. The germline V gene has CDR1 MDHEN and CDR2 SYDVKM. The CDR3 sequence is 16 residues long. TCRdb's copy holds only in-frame clones and misses some; the assay was immunoSEQ multiplex PCR. The table has just over 2,000,000 clones, about 95% seen once. Selected positively for CCR7 and CD45RO-negative, naive CD8 cells excluded terminally differentiated effector memory CD45RA+ cells. The chain couples TRBV28 to TRBJ2-1, with 12 bases matching TRBD2. This TCR was recovered from a man between 18 and 35 years old in good health. The sequenced sample was naive CD8+ T cells sorted from blood. The CDR3 loop reads CASSPLLAGGLNEQFF. In nucleotides, the CDR3 is TGTGCCAGCAGCCCCCTTCTAGCGGGGGGGCTCAATGAGCAGTTCTTC.